This entry lists 14 T cell receptor beta chains sequenced from one sample in a study of blood T cells in healthy people across ages. Combining a sample-barcoded 5' primer with a J-beta primer mix, a second PCR ran for 7 to 11 cycles. TCRdb called the 5' RACE reads again in MiXCR, with one record for every CDR3 protein. The sample yields about 510,000 distinct CDR3 sequences, around 27% seen once. The sample was also linked to a second study, of T cells of mothers and their children.

Specimen: blood. These receptors originate from a boy aged 2 to 10 in good health.

A few counts support this clonotype. This chain joins TRBV20-1 and TRBJ2-3, with TRBD2 matching 13 bases. With 2 bases clipped from V and 2 bases from J, the junction kept 4 bases outside the gene matches. The CDR3 runs to 16 residues. The V gene's germline CDR1 is DFQATT and CDR2 SNEGSKA (reference sequence). This CDR3 is CSARTSGRAITDTQYF. For the CDR3, the DNA is TGCAGTGCTAGAACTAGCGGGAGGGCCATCACAGATACGCAGTATTTT.

V is TRBV27 and J is TRBJ2-7, with 8 bases matching TRBD1. CDR1 is MNHEY and CDR2 is SMNVEV in the germline V gene (reference sequence). V was pared by 2 bases and J by 3 bases, with 6 bases of the junction left unmatched. The CDR3 is 15 amino acids. CDR3 region: CASSLAGGEFYEQYF. DNA for the CDR3: TGTGCCAGCAGTTTAGCAGGGGGCGAGTTCTACGAGCAGTACTTC.

The chain joins TRBV27 to TRBJ2-2; the D is unclear. CDR1 and CDR2 from the germline V gene are MNHEY and SMNVEV (reference sequence). The CDR3 spans 13 residues. Trimming took 5 bases from V and 6 from J, leaving 10 bases between them. The CDR3 region is CASSPLGSGELFF. CDR3 bases: TGTGCCAGCAGTCCCCTAGGGTCCGGGGAGCTGTTTTTT.

The rearrangement links TRBV6-5 to TRBJ2-5; 8 bases match TRBD1. The assigned J gene may be wrong: the sequence end matches TRBJ2-7 better. CDR1 is MNHEY and CDR2 is SVGAGI in the germline V gene. This CDR3 is 16 amino acids long. This CDR3 reads CASSLKDRVNWYEQYF. The CDR3, as DNA: TGTGCCAGCAGTTTGAAGGACAGGGTAAATTGGTACGAGCAGTACTTC.

The J gene is TRBJ2-7, the V gene TRBV5-1; 7 nucleotides agree with TRBD1. Germline V gene sequence: CDR1 SGHRS, CDR2 YFSETQ. The CDR3 is 15 amino acids. V lost 2 bases, J lost 1 base, and 6 bases stayed unmatched. Here the CDR3 reads CASSFRQGVSYEQYF. The CDR3 DNA reads TGCGCCAGCAGCTTTAGGCAGGGGGTATCCTACGAGCAGTACTTC.

A few counts support this clonotype. The V and J genes are TRBV18 and TRBJ2-7, with D possibly being TRBD2 (5 bases). Trimming cost V 2 bases and J 0 bases, with 11 bases left between them. Germline loops: CDR1 KGHSH, CDR2 LQKENI. The CDR3 is 15 residues long. The DNA for the CDR3 is TGTGCCAGCTCACCAAGGGCTAGCATCTCCTACGAGCAGTACTTC. As protein: CASSPRASISYEQYF.

V and J are TRBV2 and TRBJ1-2; unclear D gene. The CDR3 covers 13 residues. The V and J ends lost 6 bases and 0 bases respectively, with 8 bases between them. Germline V lookup: CDR1 SNHLY, CDR2 FYNNEI. This chain's CDR3 is CASRGDSNYGYTF. The CDR3 DNA sequence: TGTGCCAGCAGAGGAGATTCTAACTATGGCTACACCTTC. Drawing the rest from reference TRBV2 and TRBJ1-2, the complete variable domain is EPEVTQTPSHQVTQMGQEVILRCVPISNHLYFYWYRQILGQKVEFLVSFYNNEISEKSEIFDDQFSVERPDGSNFTLKIRSTKLEDSAMYFCASRGDSNYGYTFGSGTRLTVV.

The chain employs TRBV10-3 and TRBJ2-3; tentative D call: TRBD2 (5 bases). CDR1 and CDR2 from the germline V gene are ENHRY and SYGVKD. The CDR3 is 15 amino acids. V was clipped by 0 bases and J by 2 bases, with 9 bases between them. CDR3 sequence: CAISESQRNTDTQYF. In DNA form, the CDR3 reads TGTGCCATCAGTGAGTCCCAGCGGAACACAGATACGCAGTATTTT.

This chain uses TRBV18 with TRBJ2-1, with TRBD2 identical over 8 bases. Germline CDR1 KGHSH, CDR2 LQKENI. The CDR3 runs 15 residues. V shed 6 bases and J 7 bases; nucleotides not matched to a gene: 11. The CDR3 is CASSLSGGRKNEQFF. The CDR3, as DNA: TGTGCCAGCTCGCTAAGCGGGGGAAGAAAAAATGAGCAGTTCTTC.

V gene TRBV20-1 combines with J gene TRBJ2-7, with D perhaps given as TRBD1 or TRBD2 (5 bases each). Germline loops: CDR1 DFQATT, CDR2 SNEGSKA (reference sequence). V gave up 3 bases and J gave up 2 bases, with 11 bases separating them. This CDR3 has 13 amino acids. The CDR3 loop reads CSASQVGAYEQYF. The CDR3 DNA reads TGCAGTGCTAGCCAGGTGGGGGCCTACGAGCAGTACTTC.

The chain is built from TRBV4-3 and TRBJ2-1, with D unclear. The length of the CDR3 is 12 residues. V was cut by 1 base and J by 9 bases, with 7 bases left in between. Germline lookup yields CDR1 LGHNA and CDR2 YSLEER. Here the CDR3 reads CASSQGLSEQFF. The CDR3 DNA follows: TGCGCCAGCAGCCAAGGTCTAAGTGAGCAGTTCTTC.

V usage is TRBV29-1 and J usage is TRBJ2-3; no clear D gene. Germline V gene lookup returns CDR1 SQVTM and CDR2 ANQGSEA. V dropped 4 bases and J dropped 4 bases, with 9 bases sitting between them. This CDR3 region has 12 residues. CDR3 DNA sequence: TGCAGCGTTGTCCCGAATTCAGATACGCAGTATTTT. Translating it yields CSVVPNSDTQYF.

The chain employs TRBV5-1 and TRBJ2-7; TRBD1 matches at 10 bases. Unmatched junction bases numbered 13, after V lost 4 bases and J lost 3 bases. Germline-derived CDR1 and CDR2 are SGHRS and YFSETQ. The length of the CDR3 is 17 residues. The CDR3 nucleotides read TGCGCCAGCAGCCCCCGGACAGGGGGAGTTGGAATCTACGAGCAGTACTTC. This sequence encodes CASSPRTGGVGIYEQYF. Looking up the rest from reference TRBV5-1 and TRBJ2-7 gives the full variable domain: KAGVTQTPRYLIKTRGQQVTLSCSPISGHRSVSWYQQTPGQGLQFLFEYFSETQRNKGNFPGRFSGRQFSNSRSEMNVSTLELGDSALYLCASSPRTGGVGIYEQYFGPGTRLTVT.

J is TRBJ2-5 and V is TRBV5-6; D gene ambiguous. The CDR3 has 14 amino acids. In germline, CDR1 is SGHDT, CDR2 YYEEEE. V was cut by 2 bases and J by 5 bases, with 13 bases left in between. CDR3 sequence reads: CASSFQTSRETQYF. In DNA form, the CDR3 reads TGTGCCAGCAGCTTCCAGACCTCCCGTGAGACCCAGTACTTC.